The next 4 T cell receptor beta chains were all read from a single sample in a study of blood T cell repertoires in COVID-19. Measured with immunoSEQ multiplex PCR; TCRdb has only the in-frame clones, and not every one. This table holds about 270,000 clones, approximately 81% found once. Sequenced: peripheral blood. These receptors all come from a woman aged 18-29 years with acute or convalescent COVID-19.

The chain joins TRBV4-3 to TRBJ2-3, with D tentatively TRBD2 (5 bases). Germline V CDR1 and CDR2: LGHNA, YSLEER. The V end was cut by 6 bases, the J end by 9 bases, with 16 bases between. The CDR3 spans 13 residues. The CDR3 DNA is TGCGCCAGCAGGCAAAAACCGGGGTCAACGCAGTATTTT. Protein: CASRQKPGSTQYF.

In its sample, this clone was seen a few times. CDR3 bases: TGCGCCAGCAGCCCACTTCTAGCGGGAGTGCGCGAGCAGTACTTC. Amino acid sequence: CASSPLLAGVREQYF. This chain uses TRBV5-1 with TRBJ2-7; TRBD2 aligns across 10 bases. From germline, CDR1 is SGHRS and CDR2 YFSETQ. V gave up 4 bases and J gave up 6 bases; unmatched junction bases: 10. The CDR3 totals 15 residues.

The CDR3: CASSPGTLSSYEQYF. CDR3 coding DNA: TGCGCCAGCAGCCCCGGGACTTTGAGCTCCTACGAGCAGTACTTC. The genes are TRBV4-1 and TRBJ2-7; perhaps TRBD2 as D (6 bases). CDR1 MGHRA and CDR2 YSYEKL come from the germline V gene. V was clipped by 4 bases and J by 0 bases, with 13 bases between them. The CDR3 totals 15 residues.

CDR3 region: CASSFLQGVHEQYF. DNA for the CDR3: TGTGCCAGCAGCTTCCTACAGGGGGTCCACGAGCAGTACTTC. The chain couples TRBV5-8 to TRBJ2-7; 8 bases are a match to TRBD1. Germline assignment: CDR1 SGHTS and CDR2 YDEGEE. The ends lost 2 bases at V and 5 bases at J; junction bases unmatched: 6. The CDR3 has 14 amino acids.